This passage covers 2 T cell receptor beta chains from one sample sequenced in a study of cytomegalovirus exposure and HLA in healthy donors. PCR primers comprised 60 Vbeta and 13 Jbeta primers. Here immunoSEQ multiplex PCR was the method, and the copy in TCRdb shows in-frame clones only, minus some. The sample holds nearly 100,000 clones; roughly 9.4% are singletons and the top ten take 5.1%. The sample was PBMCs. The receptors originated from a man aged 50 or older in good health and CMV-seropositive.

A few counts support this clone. The CDR3 loop is CASSTGGNGETQYF. The CDR3 coding sequence is TGTGCCAGCAGTACAGGGGGGAATGGGGAGACCCAGTACTTC. This chain links TRBV6-6 with TRBJ2-5; 8 positions match TRBD1. Germline loops: CDR1 MNHNY, CDR2 SVGAGI (reference sequence). This CDR3 spans 14 amino acids. Losses at the gene ends were 5 bases for V and 5 bases for J; bases not matched to a gene: 7.

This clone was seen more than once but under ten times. In nucleotides, the CDR3 is TGTGCCAGCAGCGGACAGGGGGGTAGGGATACGCAGTATTTT. Translation gives CASSGQGGRDTQYF. The chain is built from TRBV5-4 and TRBJ2-3; TRBD1 aligns across 10 bases. This CDR3 has 14 amino acids. CDR1 is SGHNT and CDR2 is YYREEE in the germline V gene (reference sequence). The V segment lost 4 bases and the J segment 6 bases; nucleotides outside the gene matches: 5.